This TCR beta chain was captured in a study of a mutant IDH1 vaccine in newly diagnosed glioma. About the research overall: Vaccines were begun 4-6 weeks after radiotherapy alone, or with temozolomide cycles. Treated patients, around 60% male and 37.5% female, averaged approximately 40 years of age.

This CDR3 is 16 amino acids long. V lost 5 bases, J lost 4 bases, and 19 bases lay in between. From germline, CDR1 is SEHNR and CDR2 FQNEAQ (reference sequence). As for this clone: What it recognizes is unknown.

Method: immunoSEQ multiplex PCR; TCRdb's copy keeps in-frame clones and lacks some. The sample yields roughly 60,000 clones, approximately 81% seen once. Study-wide findings and caveats: The vaccine induced immune responses, and these occurred in around 93% of patients.

Indicated time point: week 23, last vaccination. Every vaccination contained 300 ug of the mutant IDH1 20-mer peptide and was paired with topical imiquimod. The genes are TRBV7-9 and TRBJ2-3, with D perhaps matching TRBD1 (5 bases). The specimen was PBMCs, collected from a glioma patient whose treatment included an IDH1 peptide vaccine. The receptor's source is a man aged 25 to 45 with glioma. The CDR3 sequence: CASSKGPGNLADTQYF. For the CDR3, the DNA is TGTGCCAGCAGCAAGGGCCCAGGGAATTTAGCAGATACGCAGTATTTT.